A single sample is the source of the 5 T cell receptor beta chains below, sequenced in a study of T cell responses to AZD1222 COVID-19 vaccine. TCRdb's copy holds only in-frame clones and misses some; the assay was immunoSEQ multiplex PCR. The repertoire holds 200,000 to 300,000 clones, with approximately 95% as singletons. The specimen comprised peripheral blood, sampled on day 0 of AZD1222 vaccination. Every receptor here comes from an adult in good health.

CDR3 sequence reads: CASSPTVQAGRQPQHF. CDR3 in DNA: TGTGCCAGCAGCCCTACGGTGCAGGCCGGACGGCAGCCCCAGCATTTT. The V call is TRBV7-2, the J call TRBJ1-5; D ambiguous. The CDR3 spans 16 residues. In germline, CDR1 is SGHTA, CDR2 FQGNSA. V was trimmed by 5 bases and J by 7 bases, leaving 21 bases between them.

The rearrangement links TRBV4-3 to TRBJ1-4; 9 bases align to TRBD1. The CDR3 sequence is 17 residues long. Germline CDR1 reads LGHNA; CDR2 reads YSLEER. V shed 3 bases and J 8 bases; nucleotides not matched to a gene: 13. This CDR3 is CASSQEPGQGFREKLFF. The CDR3 nucleotides are TGCGCCAGCAGCCAGGAACCGGGACAGGGATTTCGCGAAAAACTGTTTTTT.

V and J are TRBV6-5 and TRBJ1-2; 10 bases map to TRBD1. After removal of 8 bases from V and 4 bases from J, the junction contained 10 bases not matched to a gene. Looked up from germline, CDR1 is MNHEY and CDR2 is SVGAGI. The CDR3 is 15 amino acids. The DNA for the CDR3 is TGTGCCAGCGGGACAGGGGACATGAGAGTCTATGGCTACACCTTC. It is translated as CASGTGDMRVYGYTF.

There are a few counts of this clone. The gene calls are TRBV5-1 and TRBJ2-1, with 11 bases aligning to TRBD2. This CDR3 is 17 amino acids long. The V gene's germline CDR1 is SGHRS and CDR2 YFSETQ. V trimming: 3 bases; J trimming: 3 bases; junction bases outside the gene matches: 8. CDR3 in DNA: TGCGCCAGCAGCTATACCGGGACTAGCGGAGTCTACAATGAGCAGTTCTTC. This translates into CASSYTGTSGVYNEQFF.

V usage is TRBV10-1 and J usage is TRBJ2-7; D remains unclear. Between the trimmed V and J ends, which lost 6 bases and 0 bases, there was a span of 6 bases. The CDR3 consists of 12 residues. Germline CDR1 and CDR2: WNHNN and SYGVQD (reference sequence). The CDR3 DNA sequence: TGCGCCAGCAGCATCAGCTCCTACGAGCAGTACTTC. As protein: CASSISSYEQYF.